Reported below is one T cell receptor beta chain. Its antigen specificity is not known. No quality values exist for individual bases; no much larger clone is one base distant. The immunoSEQ Assay, a bias-controlled multiplex PCR, was used to amplify TCRbeta CDR3 regions from genomic DNA. The authors' pipeline ran thus. Nucleated cell counts per sample were estimated from amplification of reference gene primers within the assay. Sequence reads were collapsed and filtered to measure the absolute abundance of every unique TCRbeta CDR3 rearrangement. For each sample, productive Simpson clonality was calculated as the square root of Simpson's diversity index across productive rearrangements. The table comes from immuneACCESS by way of TCRdb, which keeps in-frame sequences with V and J called. Part of the clones is missing from these tables; in studies checked, under half for an unresolved V gene and the rest for unknown reasons. V, J and clone size reflect that table, while D and trimming were determined from the DNA. Across this sample there are around 230,000 clones, with about nine tenths seen only once. The top ten constitute over 2% of the sample.

For this chain, trimming is 0 bases at the V end and 0 bases at the J end, and the number of junction bases without a gene match is 7. CDR1 SGHRS and CDR2 YFSETQ were looked up in the germline V gene. Counted from cysteine to phenylalanine, this CDR3 has 17 amino acids. Only the CDR3 part of the read is kept: 51 bases, read in frame from the first base. Another Seattle source contributed samples from volunteer blood donors who had recovered from COVID-19. The collaborating institutions used their own protocols to collect whole blood in K2EDTA tubes. Collaborator samples were shipped for TCRbeta analysis as frozen whole blood, isolated PBMCs, or DNA extracted from either sample type. The record originates from a study of blood T cell repertoires in COVID-19 (dated by TCRdb to 2020 to 2022). Some background on the complete study: Samples covering the acute and convalescent phases of COVID-19 were provided by collaborators in the United States, Italy and Spain. The prospective study material was composed of cDNA or gDNA derived from T cells, B-cell-depleted T cells, or PBMCs. Deeply sampled blood TCRbeta repertoires from subjects exposed to, actively infected with, or recovered from COVID-19 were included in the dataset. A freely available public database, intended as a resource for researchers studying the immune response to SARS-CoV-2, is where the repertoires were released. Samples came from the ongoing ImmuneRACE study (first 160 participants) plus 1,254 subjects from 6 global collaborators. Sample metadata almost always included a de-identified subject ID, COVID-19 status, age in years and sex. Where HLA class I and class II types were available, the types were taken from metadata supplied by the sample provider, not from assay-based typing.

The paper's findings and limits, for the study overall: The quantity of clinical and demographic metadata differed by source and by participant and was supplied without curation.

The specimen was peripheral blood. The sequence links TRBV5-1 to TRBJ2-7, and 9 junctional nucleotides match TRBD2. The sequence derives from a man aged 30 to 45 who had recovered from COVID-19. Here is the DNA: TGCGCCAGCAGCTTGGGGCTAGCGGGGACCTACTCCTACGAGCAGTACTTC. It encodes CASSLGLAGTYSYEQYF.